The 20 T cell receptor beta chains presented below share a single source sample, sequenced in a study of blood T cell repertoires in COVID-19. The assay was immunoSEQ multiplex PCR, and TCRdb's table has in-frame clones only and misses some. In the table there are 150,000 or so clones, less than 80% of which are singletons. Sequenced input: peripheral blood. All receptors derive from a woman aged 80 or older with active or convalescent COVID-19.

A single count supports this clone. This sequence joins TRBV7-6 and TRBJ2-3, with 7 bases identical to TRBD1. The CDR3 has 15 residues. Per germline, CDR1 SGHVS and CDR2 FNYEAQ. Trimming removed 4 bases from V and 1 base from J; junction bases left unmatched: 5. CDR3 residues: CASSSYRGGTDTQYF. CDR3 DNA: TGTGCCAGCAGCTCGTACAGGGGCGGCACAGATACGCAGTATTTT.

DNA of the CDR3: TGTGCCAGCAGCCCAGGAAGTTTAGCTGGAAACACCATATATTTT. Its translation is CASSPGSLAGNTIYF. The gene calls are TRBV5-4 and TRBJ1-3; D ambiguous. The V end lost 4 bases, the J end lost 2 bases, and 13 bases lay between the germline ends. The CDR3 sequence is 15 residues long. Germline V gene sequence: CDR1 SGHNT, CDR2 YYREEE (reference sequence). Filled out from reference TRBV5-4 and TRBJ1-3, the complete variable domain reads ETGVTQSPTHLIKTRGQQVTLRCSSQSGHNTVSWYQQALGQGPQFIFQYYREEENGRGNFPPRFSGLQFPNYSSELNVNALELDDSALYLCASSPGSLAGNTIYFGEGSWLTVV.

The V call is TRBV5-8, the J call TRBJ2-1; TRBD2 matches at 9 bases. The CDR3 is 15 amino acids. The V gene's germline CDR1 is SGHTS and CDR2 YDEGEE. J gave up 2 bases and V 4 bases, and 4 bases lay outside the gene matches. The chain's CDR3 is CASSTGLATYNEQFF. The DNA for the CDR3 is TGTGCCAGCAGCACCGGACTAGCGACCTACAATGAGCAGTTCTTC. The whole variable domain, remainder taken from reference TRBV5-8 and TRBJ2-1, is EAGVTQSPTHLIKTRGQQATLRCSPISGHTSVYWYQQALGLGLQFLLWYDEGEERNRGNFPPRFSGRQFPNYSSELNVNALELEDSALYLCASSTGLATYNEQFFGPGTRLTVL.

This clone appeared once. The chain is built from TRBV4-1 and TRBJ2-7; D unclear. V gave up 1 base and J gave up 2 bases, with 6 bases separating them. The CDR3 extends over 13 amino acids. Germline CDR1 MGHRA, CDR2 YSYEKL. The CDR3 spells CASSQAVTYEQYF. Written as DNA, the CDR3 is TGCGCCAGCAGCCAAGCAGTCACCTACGAGCAGTACTTC.

V is TRBV3-1 (or the pseudogene TRBV3-2) and J is TRBJ1-6; TRBD1 matches at 9 bases. The germline V gene encodes CDR1 LGHDT and CDR2 YNNKEL (reference sequence). The CDR3 sequence is 17 residues long. The V and J ends lost 1 base and 7 bases, in that order; junction bases with no gene match: 8. CDR3 residues: CASSQGVSGTGNSPLHF. CDR3 nucleotide sequence: TGTGCCAGCAGCCAAGGAGTCAGCGGGACAGGGAATTCACCCCTCCACTTT.

V and J are TRBV5-6 and TRBJ1-3, with 7 positions matching TRBD1. From germline, CDR1 is SGHDT and CDR2 YYEEEE. J lost 3 bases, V lost 7 bases, and 4 bases had no gene match. This CDR3 is 13 amino acids long. The CDR3 reads CASSDRNGNTIYF. The CDR3 bases are TGTGCCAGCTCGGACAGGAATGGAAACACCATATATTTT.

The CDR3 is CAIGAATEAFF. CDR3 DNA sequence: TGTGCCATTGGTGCGGCCACTGAAGCTTTCTTT. The chain employs TRBV10-3 and TRBJ1-1; no definite D call. There are 11 residues in the CDR3. Trimming shortened V by 9 bases and J by 4 bases, and 9 bases separated the two germline ends. Per germline, CDR1 ENHRY and CDR2 SYGVKD.

CDR3 protein: CASSPRGDTQYF. The CDR3 nucleotides read TGTGCCAGCAGCCCACGGGGTGATACGCAGTATTTT. This chain joins TRBV3-1 (or the pseudogene TRBV3-2) and TRBJ2-3, with D possibly TRBD2 on 5 matching bases. The CDR3 runs to 12 residues. The germline V gene encodes CDR1 LGHDT and CDR2 YNNKEL (reference sequence). The V and J ends lost 4 bases and 6 bases respectively, with 8 bases between them.

V usage is TRBV7-6 and J usage is TRBJ1-4; D is possibly TRBD1 (6 bases). The CDR3 has 16 amino acids. CDR1 and CDR2 from the germline V gene are SGHVS and FNYEAQ. V lost 4 bases and J lost 0, with 12 bases in between. The CDR3 here is CASSSDRFATNEKLFF. The CDR3 nucleotides read TGTGCCAGCAGCTCCGACAGGTTTGCAACTAATGAAAAACTGTTTTTT.

This chain uses TRBV7-8 with TRBJ2-7; 9 positions match TRBD1. In germline, CDR1 is SGHVS, CDR2 FQNEAQ. Trimming removed 7 bases from V and 7 bases from J; junction bases left unmatched: 20. This CDR3 is built from 17 residues. The CDR3 nucleotides are TGTGCCAGCACCTCTTCCTTGTCGGGACAGGGCGTAAGGGAGCAGTACTTC. It codes for CASTSSLSGQGVREQYF. Based on the CDR3 plus reference TRBV7-8 and TRBJ2-7, the full variable domain is GAGVSQSPRYKVAKRGQDVALRCDPISGHVSLFWYQQALGQGPEFLTYFQNEAQLDKSGLPSDRFFAERPEGSVSTLKIQRTQQEDSAVYLCASTSSLSGQGVREQYFGPGTRLTVT.

This chain joins TRBV25-1 and TRBJ1-1; a possible D gene is TRBD1 (6 bases). Germline values: CDR1 MGHDK, CDR2 SYGVNS. Trimming took off 5 bases at V and 5 bases at J, with 18 bases between the two ends. This CDR3 region has 15 residues. CDR3 coding DNA: TGTGCCAGCAGTTTCGGAACAGGGAGTAGGACTGAAGCTTTCTTT. It is translated as CASSFGTGSRTEAFF.

The CDR3 here is CASRLLDSGNTIYF. CDR3 nucleotides: TGCGCCAGCAGACTATTGGACTCTGGAAACACCATATATTTT. The chain links TRBV5-1 to TRBJ1-3; D not resolved. The CDR3 runs to 14 residues. Trimming stripped 5 bases from V and 0 bases from J, with 9 bases between. Germline CDR1 is SGHRS and CDR2 is YFSETQ.

This clone has just a few counts. The rearrangement joins TRBV7-3 to TRBJ2-1; 7 bases fit TRBD1. Losses at the gene ends were 5 bases for V and 8 bases for J; bases not matched to a gene: 9. The germline gives CDR1 SGHTA, CDR2 FQGTGA. The CDR3 covers 14 residues. The CDR3 bases are TGTGCCAGCAGCGTATCCGGAACAGGGGATGAGCAGTTCTTC. Protein product: CASSVSGTGDEQFF. The variable domain in full, completed from reference TRBV7-3 and TRBJ2-1, reads GAGVSQTPSNKVTEKGKYVELRCDPISGHTALYWYRQSLGQGPEFLIYFQGTGAADDSGLPNDRFFAVRPEGSVSTLKIQRTERGDSAVYLCASSVSGTGDEQFFGPGTRLTVL.

This clone was detected a few times. The CDR3 nucleotides read TGTGCCAGCAGCGCCTACGGGACAGGGGTTAATCAGCCCCAGCATTTT. Translated, it gives CASSAYGTGVNQPQHF. The rearrangement uses TRBV2 and TRBJ1-5; 10 bases match TRBD1. The CDR3 has 16 amino acids. V lost 6 bases to trimming and J lost 4 bases; unmatched junction nucleotides: 9. Looked up from germline, CDR1 is SNHLY and CDR2 is FYNNEI.

The chain recombines TRBV3-1 (or the pseudogene TRBV3-2) with TRBJ1-1; TRBD1 is a possible D gene (6 bases). The germline V gene has CDR1 LGHDT and CDR2 YNNKEL (reference sequence). The V end lost 1 base, the J end lost 8 bases, and 8 bases lay between the germline ends. The CDR3 is 12 residues long. The CDR3 DNA is TGTGCCAGCAGCCAAGGGACAGTAGAAGCTTTCTTT. Encoded protein: CASSQGTVEAFF.

This clone was picked up a small number of times. The chain couples TRBV9 to TRBJ1-2; unclear D gene. CDR3 size: 14 residues. V lost 3 bases and J lost 7, with 16 bases in between. Germline CDR1 is SGDLS and CDR2 is YYNGEE. CDR3: CASSERLGGGGYTF. As DNA, the CDR3 is TGTGCCAGCAGCGAGCGACTAGGAGGTGGTGGCTACACCTTC.

The J gene is TRBJ2-1, the V gene TRBV13; 11 bases are shared with TRBD1. Per germline, CDR1 PRHDT and CDR2 FYEKMQ (reference sequence). The CDR3 contains 18 residues. V was clipped by 1 base and J by 6 bases; unmatched bases: 11. The CDR3 loop is CASSLEGTGGSWVNEQFF. CDR3 DNA: TGTGCCAGCAGCTTAGAAGGGACAGGGGGTTCTTGGGTCAATGAGCAGTTCTTC.

The chain combines TRBV11-3 with TRBJ2-6, with a tentative D call TRBD1 (5 bases). Deletions cut 4 bases from V and 4 bases from J, with 14 bases between. The CDR3 has 16 residues. Germline CDR1 is SGHNT and CDR2 is YENEEA. The CDR3 DNA follows: TGTGCCAGCAGCTCCTACGACAGTCCCGGGGCCAACGTCCTGACTTTC. Encoded protein: CASSSYDSPGANVLTF.

V usage is TRBV10-3 and J usage is TRBJ2-3; 13 nucleotides line up with TRBD2. The J segment lost 4 bases and the V segment lost 5 bases, leaving 6 bases of the junction unmatched. The CDR3 length is 16 residues. Germline loops: CDR1 ENHRY, CDR2 SYGVKD. The CDR3 region is CAISMGTSGDSDTQYF. CDR3 coding DNA: TGTGCCATCAGTATGGGGACTAGCGGGGATTCAGATACGCAGTATTTT.

CDR3 in DNA: TGTGCCAGCAGCGAGGGACTCTACTATCCAGATACGCAGTATTTT. As protein: CASSEGLYYPDTQYF. The chain joins TRBV11-2 to TRBJ2-3, with D possibly being TRBD2 (6 bases). Germline V gives CDR1 SGHAT, CDR2 FQNNGV. The CDR3 has 15 amino acids. V lost 5 bases and J 4 bases, leaving 16 bases between the germline ends. Drawing the rest from reference TRBV11-2 and TRBJ2-3, the complete variable domain is EAGVAQSPRYKIIEKRQSVAFWCNPISGHATLYWYQQILGQGPKLLIQFQNNGVVDDSQLPKDRFSAERLKGVDSTLKIQPAKLEDSAVYLCASSEGLYYPDTQYFGPGTRLTVL.